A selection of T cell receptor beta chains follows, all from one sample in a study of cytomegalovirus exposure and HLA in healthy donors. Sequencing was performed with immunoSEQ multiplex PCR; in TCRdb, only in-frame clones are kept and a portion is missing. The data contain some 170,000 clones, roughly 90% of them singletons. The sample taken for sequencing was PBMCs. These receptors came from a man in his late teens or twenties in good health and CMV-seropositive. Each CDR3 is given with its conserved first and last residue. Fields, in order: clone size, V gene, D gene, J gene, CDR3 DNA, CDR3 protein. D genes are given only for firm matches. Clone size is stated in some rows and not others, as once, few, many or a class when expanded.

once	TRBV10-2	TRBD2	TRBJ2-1	TGCGCCAGCAGTTATCGACTAGCGGGGGACAATGAGCAGTTCTTC	CASSYRLAGDNEQFF
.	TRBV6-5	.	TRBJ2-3	TGTGCCAGCAGTGTCAATAGCGGCAGCACAGATACGCAGTATTTT	CASSVNSGSTDTQYF
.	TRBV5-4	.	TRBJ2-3	TGTGCCAGCAGCCTTTCCGGGACAAGAACAGATACGCAGTATTTT	CASSLSGTRTDTQYF
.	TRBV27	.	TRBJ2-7	TGTGCCAGCAGTCTGAGGGAGGCCGCCTCCTACGAGCAGTACTTC	CASSLREAASYEQYF
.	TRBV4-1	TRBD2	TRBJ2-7	TGCGCCAGCAGCCTTCAAGCGGGAGGGCCCTACGAGCAGTACTTC	CASSLQAGGPYEQYF
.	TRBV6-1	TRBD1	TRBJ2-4	TGTGCCAGCAGTGATAGGGGACAGGGATTAGCCAAAAACATTCAGTACTTC	CASSDRGQGLAKNIQYF
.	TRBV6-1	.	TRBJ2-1	TGTGCCAGCAGTGAAGTATCCTCTCACAATGAGCAGTTCTTC	CASSEVSSHNEQFF
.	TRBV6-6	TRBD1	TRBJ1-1	TGTGCCAGCACCTACGTACAGGGGTGGGGCACTGAAGCTTTCTTT	CASTYVQGWGTEAFF
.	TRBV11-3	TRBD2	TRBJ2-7	TGTGCCAGCAGCTTAGATCCGCGCGTCGGGGGGAGGTACGAGCAGTACTTC	CASSLDPRVGGRYEQYF
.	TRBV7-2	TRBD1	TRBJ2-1	TGTGCCAGCAGCAAAGGACAGGGGAGCAATGAGCAGTTCTTC	CASSKGQGSNEQFF